These 19 T cell receptor beta chains came from one sample sequenced in a study of T cells in Graves' hyperthyroidism and ophthalmopathy. TCR beta CDR3 regions were amplified from RNA. Using the HTBI primer set, a first-round RT-PCR was run on the TCR CDR3. TCRdb fed the multiplex PCR reads into MiXCR, producing one record per CDR3 protein. In the table there are about 280,000 distinct CDR3 sequences, 25% of which are singletons. The sequencing input was blood. These receptors were obtained from a man aged 40-50 years with Graves' hyperthyroidism that later progressed to Graves' ophthalmopathy.

The rearrangement links TRBV19 to TRBJ2-7, with TRBD1 identical over 7 bases. The V segment lost 6 bases and the J segment 3 bases; nucleotides outside the gene matches: 5. The CDR3 spans 13 residues. The germline V gene has CDR1 LNHDA and CDR2 SQIVND (reference sequence). CDR3 region: CASSRDSGYEQYF. The CDR3, as DNA: TGTGCCAGTAGCCGGGACAGCGGCTACGAGCAGTACTTC.

In this sample, this clonotype turned up once. The rearrangement uses TRBV3-1 and TRBJ1-2; D unresolved. Germline CDR1 LGHDT, CDR2 YNNKEL (reference sequence). V gave up 1 base and J gave up 8 bases, with 14 bases separating them. This CDR3 comprises 14 residues. CDR3 loop: CASSQVGGISGYTF. In nucleotides, the CDR3 is TGTGCCAGCAGCCAAGTCGGAGGGATCAGCGGCTACACCTTC.

This clonotype was counted ten times or more. This chain uses TRBV7-3 with TRBJ1-1; 7 bases map to TRBD1. Germline-derived CDR1 and CDR2 are SGHTA and FQGTGA. Trimming cost V 5 bases and J 1 base; bases outside gene matches: 4. CDR3 size: 14 residues. CDR3: CASSEQGRNTEAFF. CDR3 DNA: TGTGCCAGCAGCGAACAGGGGAGGAACACTGAAGCTTTCTTT.

This clonotype showed up just once. No conserved phenylalanine or tryptophan ends this CDR3, so it is likely a read error. This rearrangement joins TRBV28 to TRBJ2-7; no firm D call. There are 13 residues in the CDR3. Trimming cost V 5 bases and J 3 bases, with 11 bases left between them. Germline CDR1 MDHEN, CDR2 SYDVKM. CDR3 coding DNA: TGTGCCAGCAGTGGGGTTTTAGTCTACGAGCAGTACCTC. This sequence encodes CASSGVLVYEQYL.

This clonotype was detected a few times. This chain joins TRBV5-1 and TRBJ2-7; TRBD1 matches at 7 bases. The CDR3 runs 15 residues. J lost 2 bases, V lost 4 bases, and 9 bases had no gene match. CDR1 and CDR2 from the germline V gene are SGHRS and YFSETQ. DNA for the CDR3: TGCGCCAGCAGCAGCGACGGACAGGCTACCTACGAGCAGTACTTC. It is translated as CASSSDGQATYEQYF.

There are a few counts of this clonotype. V usage is TRBV6-1 and J usage is TRBJ2-7; D ambiguous. V lost 6 bases and J lost 2, with 11 bases in between. CDR3 size: 13 residues. Germline V gene lookup returns CDR1 MNHNS and CDR2 SASEGT. This CDR3 is CASRLQPAYEQYF. The DNA for the CDR3 is TGTGCCAGCAGGCTCCAACCAGCCTACGAGCAGTACTTC.

Many counts were recorded for this clonotype. This chain joins TRBV20-1 and TRBJ2-7; D gene ambiguous. V dropped 3 bases and J dropped 3 bases, with 15 bases sitting between them. This CDR3 has 14 residues. CDR1 and CDR2 from the germline V gene are DFQATT and SNEGSKA (reference sequence). The CDR3 spells CSARAVGNFYEQYF. DNA of the CDR3: TGCAGTGCTAGGGCCGTAGGAAACTTCTACGAGCAGTACTTC.

The sample holds many counts of this clonotype. V and J are TRBV19 and TRBJ1-5; maybe TRBD1 (6 bases). Deletions cut 7 bases from V and 5 bases from J, with 12 bases between. The germline gives CDR1 LNHDA, CDR2 SQIVND (reference sequence). CDR3 length: 13 amino acids. CDR3 residues: CASTWDNDQPQHF. Here the CDR3 DNA reads TGTGCCAGTACTTGGGACAACGATCAGCCCCAGCATTTT.

This clonotype was recorded many times. The chain uses TRBV30 and TRBJ1-1; D not resolved. The CDR3 has 14 amino acids. Germline V lookup: CDR1 GTSNPN, CDR2 SVGIG (reference sequence). V lost 3 bases and J lost 0, with 11 bases in between. The CDR3 DNA reads TGTGCCTGGAGGGCGGGCGGGTTGAACACTGAAGCTTTCTTT. As protein: CAWRAGGLNTEAFF.

In this sample, this clonotype turned up many times. This chain connects TRBV6-1 to TRBJ2-7; D gene ambiguous. The germline V and J ends were trimmed by 2 bases and 0 bases, with 11 bases remaining between them. Per the germline V gene, CDR1 is MNHNS and CDR2 is SASEGT. The CDR3 is made up of 15 amino acids. This CDR3 reads CASSELLYRSYEQYF. Here the CDR3 DNA reads TGTGCCAGCAGTGAATTACTCTACCGCTCCTACGAGCAGTACTTC.

The genes are TRBV6-1 and TRBJ1-5; D unresolved. Germline assignment: CDR1 MNHNS and CDR2 SASEGT. V gave up 7 bases and J gave up 5 bases, with 18 bases separating them. The length of the CDR3 is 15 residues. CDR3 protein: CASKDTIRYYQPQHF. CDR3 in DNA: TGTGCCAGCAAAGATACAATAAGATATTATCAGCCCCAGCATTTT.

A single count supports this clonotype. This chain uses TRBV29-1 with TRBJ2-7; the match to TRBD2 covers 9 bases. Germline-derived CDR1 and CDR2 are SQVTM and ANQGSEA. Trimming took 3 bases from V and 0 from J; bases not matched to a gene: 6. This CDR3 contains 15 residues. The CDR3 bases are TGCAGCGTTGAGGTAGATAGCGGGGGCTCCTACGAGCAGTACTTC. Protein sequence: CSVEVDSGGSYEQYF.

The chain has TRBV12-3 or TRBV12-4 and TRBJ1-2, with TRBD1 identical over 8 bases. V lost 5 bases, J lost 6 bases, and 11 bases stayed unmatched. The CDR3 consists of 15 residues. The CDR3 region is CASSILRDRGNGYTF. Written as DNA, the CDR3 is TGTGCCAGCAGTATACTCCGTGACAGGGGTAATGGCTACACCTTC.

This clonotype was counted many times. The rearrangement joins TRBV5-1 to TRBJ2-5; D could derive from TRBD1 or TRBD2 (5 bases each). The CDR3 extends over 14 amino acids. The ends were cut back, 4 bases at V and 3 bases at J, with 13 bases in the middle. CDR1 and CDR2 from the germline V gene are SGHRS and YFSETQ. The CDR3, as DNA: TGCGCCAGCAGCGCGATCGGGACGAAAGAGACCCAGTACTTC. It translates to CASSAIGTKETQYF.

There are many counts of this clonotype. The gene calls are TRBV5-1 and TRBJ2-3, with unresolved D. Germline lookup yields CDR1 SGHRS and CDR2 YFSETQ. V was pared by 4 bases and J by 3 bases, with 12 bases between. The CDR3 runs 14 residues. The CDR3 DNA reads TGCGCCAGCAGCCCCGCCTCTTCTACAGATACGCAGTATTTT. This gives the protein CASSPASSTDTQYF.

Ten or more counts support this clonotype. The chain is built from TRBV6-5 and TRBJ1-2; no clear D gene. There are 14 residues in the CDR3. V was cut by 7 bases and J by 2 bases, with 14 bases left in between. The germline V gene has CDR1 MNHEY and CDR2 SVGAGI. CDR3 in DNA: TGTGCCAGCATTAGGGTCAGCCCCAACTATGGCTACACCTTC. This gives the protein CASIRVSPNYGYTF.

The gene calls are TRBV6-2 or TRBV6-3 and TRBJ2-2, with D unclear. Germline CDR1 reads MNHEY; CDR2 reads SVGEGT. V was shortened by 0 bases and J by 6 bases, with 8 bases between the two germline ends. CDR3 length: 14 amino acids. Written as DNA, the CDR3 is TGTGCCAGCAGTTACTCTGAATCGTCCGGGGAGCTGTTTTTT. Its translation: CASSYSESSGELFF.

This clonotype was observed at least ten times. The genes are TRBV6-5 and TRBJ2-2; D remains unclear. Germline V gene sequence: CDR1 MNHEY, CDR2 SVGAGI. This CDR3 contains 14 residues. V lost 6 bases, J lost 1 base, and 9 bases lay in between. DNA for the CDR3: TGTGCCAGCAGCATGGGTGGGAACACCGGGGAGCTGTTTTTT. As protein: CASSMGGNTGELFF.

CDR3 loop: CASSAGQGVPYEQYF. Written as DNA, the CDR3 is TGTGCCAGCAGCGCCGGACAGGGAGTCCCCTACGAGCAGTACTTC. This chain links TRBV2 with TRBJ2-7; 8 bases align to TRBD1. J was trimmed by 2 bases and V by 6 bases; bases with no gene match: 9. Germline lookup yields CDR1 SNHLY and CDR2 FYNNEI. The CDR3 is 15 residues long. Complete variable domain (other parts from reference TRBV2 and TRBJ2-7): EPEVTQTPSHQVTQMGQEVILRCVPISNHLYFYWYRQILGQKVEFLVSFYNNEISEKSEIFDDQFSVERPDGSNFTLKIRSTKLEDSAMYFCASSAGQGVPYEQYFGPGTRLTVT.